The clone carrying this TCR beta chain was picked up a small number of times. This sample stems from a study of blood T cell repertoires in COVID-19. The overall study: The cDNA or gDNA used as material had been derived from T cells, B-cell-depleted T cells, or PBMCs.

The germline V gene encodes CDR1 LGHDT and CDR2 YNNKEL (reference sequence). Trimming removed 2 bases from V and 9 bases from J; junction bases left unmatched: 13. The CDR3 covers 17 residues. Method: immunoSEQ multiplex PCR; TCRdb's copy keeps in-frame clones and lacks some. The profile shows hundreds of thousands of clones, about 85% of them singletons. Participants spanned ages about 18 to 90 years and resided in over 20 US areas. Sequencing used PBMCs or T cells enriched from blood (not recorded which). The rearrangement uses TRBV3-1 (or the pseudogene TRBV3-2) and TRBJ2-1, with 10 bases identical to TRBD2. The TCR was taken from an older woman who had recovered from COVID-19. This chain's CDR3 is CASSQLPVAGGGREQFF. Written as DNA, the CDR3 is TGTGCCAGCAGCCAACTCCCTGTAGCGGGGGGAGGGCGTGAGCAGTTCTTC.